These T cell receptor beta chains were read from a single sample in a study of blood T cell repertoires in COVID-19. TCRdb keeps only in-frame clones here, not all; method: immunoSEQ multiplex PCR. Among roughly 330,000 clones, about nine tenths were seen once, and the ten largest hold approximately 9.4%. What was sequenced was peripheral blood. These TCRs come from a man aged 25 to 40 with COVID-19, enrolled during active disease. The conserved cysteine and the conserved F or W are not part of the CDR3 here.

V | CDR3
TRBV10-2 | ASRPIAGGSSYNEQF
TRBV11-2 | ASSLETGNSPLH
TRBV9 | ASSVDFAANEQY
TRBV3-1/TRBV3-2 | ASSQQGDRGTKRENTIY
TRBV23-1 | ASSREGSGRDSNQPQH
TRBV12-5 | ASGFYTYGYT
TRBV19 | ASSLDRGGSGANVLT
TRBV9 | ASSSGNTGELF
TRBV6-2/TRBV6-3 | ASSLTGNGETQY
TRBV12-3/TRBV12-4 | ASRRLETGYT
TRBV10-1 | ASSERGDRGTEAF
TRBV9 | ASSVGGRAVNGELF
TRBV6-5 | ASSNLLGSAETQY
TRBV5-1 | ASSWSQGAAEKLF
TRBV6-5 | ASSYLLGQGNSPLH
TRBV7-2 | ASSSMGGNYEQY
TRBV6-5 | ASSSGLYNEQF
TRBV7-2 | ASSYELAGVPYEQY
TRBV29-1 | SAPRQGAINEQF
TRBV27 | ASSLSSGVDEQY
TRBV7-3 | ASSLTGQGGSPLH
TRBV15 | ATSSTGDTEAF
TRBV5-6 | ASSPTTSGGAPTDTQY
TRBV20-1 | LGANEAF
TRBV6-6 | ASSRTGAPNTGELF
TRBV18 | ASSPTTGGYETQY
TRBV5-6 | ASSLGTGNTGELF
TRBV29-1 | SVSPGHRGETQY
TRBV19 | ASTPPGGRYGGYT
TRBV7-8 | ASRPTTGGGSPLH
TRBV12-5 | ASGLVLARFQETQY
TRBV28 | ASSFPTGGSQY
TRBV27 | ASSSGVFGYEQY
TRBV10-3 | AISESQTKSYT
TRBV27 | ASSIAGAVTDTQY
TRBV6-2/TRBV6-3 | ASSYEHRQPQH
TRBV6-5 | ASRDRGSETQY
TRBV28 | ASRPTSGSSYEQY
TRBV28 | ASSPGTAYSNQPQH
TRBV18 | ASSPKSLETDTQY
TRBV27 | ASSPGRQGLYEQY
TRBV10-3 | AISEFLGQLNQPQH
TRBV27 | ASSYRFSYEQY
TRBV7-9 | ASSLPGSGANVLT
TRBV19 | ASSWGRAGADTQY
TRBV9 | ASSVDTGTEAF
TRBV9 | ASSSHREASGSTDTQY
TRBV19 | ASRSFSASGNTIY
TRBV11-2 | ASSAGTGGDRGGYT
TRBV5-4 | ASSPSTGGYT
TRBV11-2 | ASSFPGHVYGYT